This TCR beta chain was identified during a study of blood T cell repertoires in COVID-19. Overall study context: Specimens from acute and convalescent COVID-19 originated in the United States, Italy and Spain. PBMCs, B-cell-depleted T cells, or T cells were the source of the cDNA or gDNA that made up the material.

This clone has a handful of counts. Authors' processing steps: Researchers report that nucleated cell counts were estimated from reference gene primer amplification. Produced via immunoSEQ multiplex PCR; TCRdb's table is partial and in-frame only. V and J calls and clone size are as listed in that table; D and trimming were resolved from the DNA. The table records 130,000 or so clones, 83% of them present only once. The CDR3 consists of 15 residues. The V segment lost 2 bases and the J segment 7 bases; nucleotides outside the gene matches: 5. Germline V gives CDR1 SGDLS, CDR2 YYNGEE. This chain joins TRBV9 and TRBJ2-1, with TRBD2 identical over 11 bases. Sequenced: peripheral blood. This TCR was sampled from an older man with active or convalescent COVID-19. The CDR3 sequence: CASSVVAGGPNEQFF. The CDR3 DNA sequence: TGTGCCAGCAGCGTGGTAGCGGGGGGGCCGAATGAGCAGTTCTTC.